This TCR beta chain appears in the sequencing data of a study of PD-1 blockade in classical Hodgkin lymphoma. V lost 7 bases and J 0 bases, leaving 13 bases between the germline ends. The CDR3 has 14 amino acids. Per the germline V gene, CDR1 is MDHEN and CDR2 is SYDVKM. The sample's time point: newly diagnosed, previously untreated cHL patient sample. CD4+ T cells were purified from thawed PBMCs by negative selection. As a comparison, the study used PBMCs from newly diagnosed, untreated classical Hodgkin lymphoma. General study findings and limits: Factors driving the repertoire differences, possibly disease activity or prior therapy, remain undefined.

In the case of this clone: Its antigen is unknown.

Here immunoSEQ multiplex PCR was the method, and the copy in TCRdb shows in-frame clones only, minus some. The sample lists fewer than 40,000 clones; around nine tenths were seen once. The sequenced material came from CD4+ T cells from blood. The source of this sequence is a human donor with classical Hodgkin lymphoma. This rearrangement joins TRBV28 to TRBJ2-7; the D call may be TRBD1 or TRBD2 (6 bases each). DNA of the CDR3: TGTGCCAGCATGGGCCGGGGGCGCTCCTACGAGCAGTACTTC. Protein sequence: CASMGRGRSYEQYF.